Sequencing of this T cell receptor beta chain was carried out in a study of radiotherapy plus CTLA-4 blockade in lung cancer. Broader study findings: Blood-borne expansion of tumor-derived TCR clones followed radiotherapy plus ipilimumab. Early blood T cell clone dynamics, with interferon-beta, were reported to best predict response.

The method was immunoSEQ multiplex PCR; TCRdb's version includes in-frame clones alone and lacks a portion of them. The table includes 40,000 or so clones, 50% to 70% detected once. On this clone itself: Its antigen is as yet unknown.

This receptor was obtained from a human donor with non-small cell lung cancer who had a partial response to radiotherapy plus ipilimumab. The sequenced sample was peripheral blood, obtained from a patient treated with radiotherapy plus ipilimumab.

The CDR3 reads CASSTNRGQNEQFF. The CDR3 DNA is TGTGCCAGTTCTACCAACAGGGGACAGAATGAGCAGTTCTTC. V is TRBV18 and J is TRBJ2-1, with TRBD1 matching 7 bases. The V gene end was trimmed by 9 bases and the J gene end by 7 bases; junction bases not matched to a gene: 12. The CDR3 length is 14 residues. In germline, CDR1 is KGHSH, CDR2 LQKENI.